This T cell receptor (beta chain) was observed in a study of cytomegalovirus exposure and HLA in healthy donors. The CDR3 length is 16 residues. After removal of 4 bases from V and 1 base from J, the junction contained 6 bases not matched to a gene. Germline-derived CDR1 and CDR2 are SGHDT and YYEEEE. General study results and limits: Later on, an analysis found that several of the most significant clusters appeared to be linked to common viral pathogens, which included parvovirus B19.

About this clone itself: Its cognate antigen is unknown.

Primers included in the PCR were 60 Vbeta and 13 Jbeta primers. Clones were read by immunoSEQ multiplex PCR, and TCRdb kept only the in-frame ones, dropping some. In the table there are some 150,000 clones, around 84% of which are singletons. The sequencing sample was made of PBMCs. This TCR came from a middle-aged man in good health and CMV-seropositive. The rearrangement joins TRBV5-6 to TRBJ1-4; 8 positions match TRBD1. Here the CDR3 reads CASSRARGRTNEKLFF. CDR3 in DNA: TGTGCCAGCAGCCGAGCCAGGGGGCGAACTAATGAAAAACTGTTTTTT.